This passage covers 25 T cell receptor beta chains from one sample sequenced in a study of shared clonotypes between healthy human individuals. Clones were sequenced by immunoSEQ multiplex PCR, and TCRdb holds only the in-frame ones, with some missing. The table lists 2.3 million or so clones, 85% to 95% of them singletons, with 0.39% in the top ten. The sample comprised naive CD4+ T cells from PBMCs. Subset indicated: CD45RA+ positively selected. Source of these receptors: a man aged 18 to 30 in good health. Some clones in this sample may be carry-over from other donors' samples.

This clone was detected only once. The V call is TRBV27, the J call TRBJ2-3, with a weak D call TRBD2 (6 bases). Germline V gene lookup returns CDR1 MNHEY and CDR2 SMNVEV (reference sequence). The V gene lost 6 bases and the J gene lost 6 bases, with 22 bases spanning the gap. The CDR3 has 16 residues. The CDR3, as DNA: TGTGCCAGCAGCCAGATACTAGCCCCCCAGTTGGATACGCAGTATTTT. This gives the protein CASSQILAPQLDTQYF.

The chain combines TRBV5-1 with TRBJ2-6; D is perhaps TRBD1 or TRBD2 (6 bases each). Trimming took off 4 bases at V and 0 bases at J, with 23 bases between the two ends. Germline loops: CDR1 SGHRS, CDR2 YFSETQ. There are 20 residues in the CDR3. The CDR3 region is CASSGGHSVWPYSGANVLTF. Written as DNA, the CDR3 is TGCGCCAGCAGCGGGGGGCACAGTGTGTGGCCTTACTCTGGGGCCAACGTCCTGACTTTC.

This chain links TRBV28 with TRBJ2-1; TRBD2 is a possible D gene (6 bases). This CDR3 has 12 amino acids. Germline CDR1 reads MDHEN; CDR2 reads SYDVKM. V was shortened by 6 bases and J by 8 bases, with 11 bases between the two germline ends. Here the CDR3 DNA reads TGTGCCAGCAGGCTAGCGTTGGATGAGCAGTTCTTC. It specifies CASRLALDEQFF.

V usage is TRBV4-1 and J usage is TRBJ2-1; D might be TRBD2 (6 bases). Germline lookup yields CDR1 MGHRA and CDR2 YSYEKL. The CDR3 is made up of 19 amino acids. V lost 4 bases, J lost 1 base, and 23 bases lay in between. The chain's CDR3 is CASSPRDSVIFGSYNEQFF. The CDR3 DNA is TGCGCCAGCAGCCCCCGGGACTCCGTTATTTTTGGGTCCTACAATGAGCAGTTCTTC.

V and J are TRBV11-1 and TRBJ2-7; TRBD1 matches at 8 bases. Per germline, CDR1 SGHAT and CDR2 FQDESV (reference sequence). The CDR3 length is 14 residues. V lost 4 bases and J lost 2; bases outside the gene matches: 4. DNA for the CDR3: TGTGCCAGCAGCTCCCGGGACAGGACCTACGAGCAGTACTTC. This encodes CASSSRDRTYEQYF.

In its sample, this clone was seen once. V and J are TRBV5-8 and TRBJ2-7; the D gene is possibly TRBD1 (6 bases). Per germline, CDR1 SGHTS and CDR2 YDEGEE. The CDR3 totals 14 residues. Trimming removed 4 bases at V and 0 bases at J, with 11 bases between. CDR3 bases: TGTGCCAGCAGCCGTCAGGGGCACTCCTACGAGCAGTACTTC. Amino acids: CASSRQGHSYEQYF.

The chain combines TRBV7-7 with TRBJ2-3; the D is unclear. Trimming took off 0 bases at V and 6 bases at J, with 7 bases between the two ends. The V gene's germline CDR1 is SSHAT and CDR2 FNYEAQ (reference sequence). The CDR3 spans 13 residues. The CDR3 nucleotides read TGTGCCAGCAGCTTAGCTAGCAGGGATACGCAGTATTTT. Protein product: CASSLASRDTQYF.

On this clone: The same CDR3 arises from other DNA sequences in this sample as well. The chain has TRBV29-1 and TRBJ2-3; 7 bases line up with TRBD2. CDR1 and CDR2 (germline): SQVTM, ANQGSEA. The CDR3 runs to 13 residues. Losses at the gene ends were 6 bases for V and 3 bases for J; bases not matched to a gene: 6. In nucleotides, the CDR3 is TGCAGCGTCGTAGCGGGTCCGACAGATACGCAGTATTTT. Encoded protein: CSVVAGPTDTQYF.

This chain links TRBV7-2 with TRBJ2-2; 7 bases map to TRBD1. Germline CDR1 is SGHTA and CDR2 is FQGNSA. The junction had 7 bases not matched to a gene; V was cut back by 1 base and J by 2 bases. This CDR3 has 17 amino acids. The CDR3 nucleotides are TGTGCCAGCAGCTTAGAAAGGGGGCGACTAAACACCGGGGAGCTGTTTTTT. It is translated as CASSLERGRLNTGELFF.

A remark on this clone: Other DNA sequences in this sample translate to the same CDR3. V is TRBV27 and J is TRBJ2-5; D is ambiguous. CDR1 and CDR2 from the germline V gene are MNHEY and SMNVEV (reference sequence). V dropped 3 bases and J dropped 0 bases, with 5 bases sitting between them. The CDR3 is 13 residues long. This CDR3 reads CASSLSYQETQYF. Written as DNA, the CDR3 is TGTGCCAGCAGTTTGTCGTACCAAGAGACCCAGTACTTC.

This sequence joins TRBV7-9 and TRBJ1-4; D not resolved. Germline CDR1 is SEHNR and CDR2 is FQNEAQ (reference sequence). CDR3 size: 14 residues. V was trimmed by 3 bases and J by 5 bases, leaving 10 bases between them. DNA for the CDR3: TGTGCCAGCAGCTTGGGGAAAGGGAATGAAAAACTGTTTTTT. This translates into CASSLGKGNEKLFF.

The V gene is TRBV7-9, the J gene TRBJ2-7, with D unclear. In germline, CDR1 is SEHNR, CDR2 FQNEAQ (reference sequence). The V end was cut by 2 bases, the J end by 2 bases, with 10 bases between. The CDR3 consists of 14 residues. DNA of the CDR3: TGTGCCAGCAGCTTACCTGGACGAGCCTACGAGCAGTACTTC. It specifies CASSLPGRAYEQYF.

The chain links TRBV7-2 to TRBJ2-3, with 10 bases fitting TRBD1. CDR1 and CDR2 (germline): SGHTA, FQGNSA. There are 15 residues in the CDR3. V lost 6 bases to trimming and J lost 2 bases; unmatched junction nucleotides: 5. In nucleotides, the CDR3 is TGTGCCAGCAGTGCCGACAGGGGGCCCACAGATACGCAGTATTTT. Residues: CASSADRGPTDTQYF.

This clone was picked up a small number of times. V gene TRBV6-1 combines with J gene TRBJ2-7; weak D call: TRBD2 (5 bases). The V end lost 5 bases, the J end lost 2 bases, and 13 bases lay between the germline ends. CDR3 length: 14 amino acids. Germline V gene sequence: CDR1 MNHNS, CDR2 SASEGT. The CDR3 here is CASSRRVGTYEQYF. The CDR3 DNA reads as TGTGCCAGCAGTAGGCGGGTGGGAACCTACGAGCAGTACTTC.

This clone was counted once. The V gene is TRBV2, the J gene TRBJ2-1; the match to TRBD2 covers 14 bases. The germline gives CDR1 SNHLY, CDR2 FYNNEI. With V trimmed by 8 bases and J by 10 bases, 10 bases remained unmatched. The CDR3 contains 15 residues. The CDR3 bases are TGTGCCAGCCGGGGGACTAGCGGGAGTCTATGGGAGCAGTTCTTC. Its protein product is CASRGTSGSLWEQFF. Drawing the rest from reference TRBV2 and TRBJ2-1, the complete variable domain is EPEVTQTPSHQVTQMGQEVILRCVPISNHLYFYWYRQILGQKVEFLVSFYNNEISEKSEIFDDQFSVERPDGSNFTLKIRSTKLEDSAMYFCASRGTSGSLWEQFFGPGTRLTVL.

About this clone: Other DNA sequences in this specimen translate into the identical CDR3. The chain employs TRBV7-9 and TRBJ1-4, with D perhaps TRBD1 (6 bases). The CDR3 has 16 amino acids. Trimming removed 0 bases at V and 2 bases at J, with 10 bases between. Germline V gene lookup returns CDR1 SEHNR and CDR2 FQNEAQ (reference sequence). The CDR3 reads CASSLARGATNEKLFF. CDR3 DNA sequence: TGTGCCAGCAGCTTAGCGCGGGGGGCGACTAATGAAAAACTGTTTTTT.

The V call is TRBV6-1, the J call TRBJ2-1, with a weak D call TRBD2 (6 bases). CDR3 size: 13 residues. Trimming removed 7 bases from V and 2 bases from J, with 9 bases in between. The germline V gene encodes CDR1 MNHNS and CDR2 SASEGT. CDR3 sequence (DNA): TGTGCCAGCATCCCGGGAGCCTACAATGAGCAGTTCTTC. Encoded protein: CASIPGAYNEQFF.

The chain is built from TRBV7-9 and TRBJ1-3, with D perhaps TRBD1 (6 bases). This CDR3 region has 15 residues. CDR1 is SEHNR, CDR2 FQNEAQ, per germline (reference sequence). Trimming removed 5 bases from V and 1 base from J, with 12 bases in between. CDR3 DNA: TGTGCCAGCAGCCCCAGGGGACCATCTGGAAACACCATATATTTT. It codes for CASSPRGPSGNTIYF.

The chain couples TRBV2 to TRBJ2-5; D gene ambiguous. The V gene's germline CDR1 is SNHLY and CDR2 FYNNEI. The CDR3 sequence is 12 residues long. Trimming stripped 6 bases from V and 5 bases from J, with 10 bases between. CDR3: CASSATPETQYF. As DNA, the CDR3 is TGTGCCAGCAGCGCCACACCCGAGACCCAGTACTTC. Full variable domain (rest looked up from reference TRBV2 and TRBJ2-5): EPEVTQTPSHQVTQMGQEVILRCVPISNHLYFYWYRQILGQKVEFLVSFYNNEISEKSEIFDDQFSVERPDGSNFTLKIRSTKLEDSAMYFCASSATPETQYFGPGTRLLVL.

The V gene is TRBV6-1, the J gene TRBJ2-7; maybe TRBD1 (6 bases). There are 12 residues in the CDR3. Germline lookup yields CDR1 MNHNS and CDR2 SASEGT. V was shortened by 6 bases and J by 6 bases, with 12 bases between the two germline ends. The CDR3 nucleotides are TGTGCCAGCAGCTTCGGGGACACCGAGCAGTACTTC. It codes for CASSFGDTEQYF.

DNA for the CDR3: TGTGCCAGCAGCCCAAGGGGGGGCCCAGCAGGCTACACCTTC. It specifies CASSPRGGPAGYTF. The chain joins TRBV7-9 to TRBJ1-2, with a weak D call TRBD1 (6 bases). Germline V CDR1 and CDR2: SEHNR, FQNEAQ (reference sequence). This CDR3 has 14 amino acids. Trimming took 5 bases from V and 8 from J, leaving 18 bases between them.

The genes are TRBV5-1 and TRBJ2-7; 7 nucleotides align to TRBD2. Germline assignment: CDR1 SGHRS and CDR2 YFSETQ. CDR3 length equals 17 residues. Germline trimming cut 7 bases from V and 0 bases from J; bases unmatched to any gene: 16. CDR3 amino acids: CASGEPSGTFSSYEQYF. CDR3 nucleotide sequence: TGCGCCAGCGGAGAACCTAGCGGTACTTTCAGCTCCTACGAGCAGTACTTC.

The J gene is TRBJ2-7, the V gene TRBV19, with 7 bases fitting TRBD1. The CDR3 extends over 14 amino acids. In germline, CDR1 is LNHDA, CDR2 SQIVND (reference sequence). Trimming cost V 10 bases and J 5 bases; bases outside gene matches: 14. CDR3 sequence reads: CATKLDRWANEQYF. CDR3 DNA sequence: TGTGCCACTAAACTGGACAGGTGGGCCAACGAGCAGTACTTC.

The CDR3 DNA sequence: TGTGCCAGCAGGGCTACACTAGGGTACACCTACGAGCAGTACTTC. Translation gives CASRATLGYTYEQYF. The genes are TRBV6-5 and TRBJ2-7, with TRBD2 as a possible D gene (5 bases). Trimming pared 6 bases from V and 2 bases from J, leaving 17 bases between. The germline CDR1 and CDR2 sequences are MNHEY and SVGAGI. This CDR3 contains 15 residues.

The CDR3 coding sequence is TGTGCCAGCAGCCTAGGGGCGGGGAGCTCCTACGAGCAGTACTTC. The encoded protein is CASSLGAGSSYEQYF. V and J are TRBV7-8 and TRBJ2-7, with a tentative D call TRBD2 (6 bases). Trimming took off 5 bases at V and 0 bases at J, with 14 bases between the two ends. Germline assignment: CDR1 SGHVS and CDR2 FQNEAQ. The CDR3 consists of 15 residues.